This TCR beta chain was captured in a study of cytomegalovirus exposure and HLA in healthy donors listed by TCRdb under 2017. Notes on the research overall: An earlier analysis of roughly 500 of the donors reported approximately 280 Gb of sequence data and approximately 120 million unique TCR beta sequences obtained from roughly 180 million T cells. About 280 gigabases of sequencing data and roughly 81 million unique TCR sequences made up an early release that covered over 550 HLA-typed donors. Of the 300 to 500 genotyped donors, 65% to 90% were placed in the genetic ancestry cluster associated with self-reported Caucasian donors. The study aimed to test whether cataloging public T cell receptors could reveal signatures of past pathogen exposure. The study profiled the T cell repertoires of 500 to 800 subjects by immunosequencing and related them to cytomegalovirus serostatus. In addition to the first cohort of several hundred subjects, a separate validation cohort of approximately 110 different subjects was used. High-throughput TCR immunosequencing, statistical association of individual TCRs with disease status, and machine learning were combined to predict cytomegalovirus infection status. A later analysis re-examined previously published TCR beta repertoires from about 700 donors and added high-resolution HLA genotyping to investigate patterns of TCR occurrence. Rather than using new phenotypic data, the later analysis identified candidate immune exposures from TCR beta sequences and from how often those sequences occurred across donors. In an earlier analysis of 500 to 650 of the donors, high-throughput TCR beta sequencing was used to judge whether each TCR beta V gene segment behaved as functional or pseudogenic. Donor age, sex, ethnicity and CMV serostatus were compiled together with the repertoire data. A later genetic analysis took genome-wide SNP genotypes for about three fifths of the roughly 670 donors and used that subset as a discovery cohort. All discovery cohort repertoires had been generated on a single sequencing platform. Class I and class II HLA loci were covered by the typing at four-digit resolution. Typing coverage varied by locus: about 620-640 donors for A, B, C, DRB1 and DQB1; more than 500 for DQA1; about 590 for DPA1; 450 to 480 for DPB1. Because of strong linkage in the cohort, five DR-DQ haplotypes were treated as single units for association and clustering. On average, about 240,000 unique TCR beta nucleotide sequences were sequenced per donor among some 420 genotyped donors of the cohort, with approximately 18% of those sequences being non-productive.

In total, 630 or so healthy bone marrow donors made up the cohort. At the time of sampling, every cohort member was nominally healthy, though immune exposures that went unrecorded were likely present. The donor was CMV seronegative and belonged to the group of more than 300 seronegative cohort members. A peripheral blood sample was collected from each donor, and TCR beta sequencing was performed on peripheral blood mononuclear cells. The Qiagen DNeasy Blood Extraction Kit was used to extract genomic DNA from the blood cell samples. Here is what the overall study found, with its caveats: The cohort was sequenced for TCR beta chains only, and without alpha or paired-chain data the features that could be detected were limited. In a later analysis, most CMV-associated TCR beta chains were found to appear HLA-restricted, with HLA associations seemingly driven largely by CMV exposure. A later analysis associated 15,000 or so TCR beta sequences with specific HLA alleles at a false discovery rate of 0.05. A group of highly shared sequence variants was considered likely to be a technical artifact of the sequencing pipeline. Broadly in line with IMGT annotations, most TCR beta V segments showed up in productive rearrangements about 87% or about 30% of the time in an earlier analysis of some 590 of the donors. In both the original and validation cohorts, the classifier was reported to diagnose cytomegalovirus status with high specificity and sensitivity. In a later analysis, HLA-associated TCR beta chains showed more clonal expansion and lower generation probabilities than non-associated chains that were equally common. Presence/absence analyses assumed roughly uniform sequencing depth across donors, an assumption that may not hold. Across donors, most TCR sequences were observed very rarely, whereas some public TCRs were present in many individuals. Linkage disequilibrium might explain the correlated functional status among segregating V segments, but an unknown experimental factor could not be excluded. A further reported finding was that TCR beta sequences accurately predicted the HLA-A and HLA-B alleles for most subjects in the first cohort. A later genetic analysis associated a missense DCLRE1C variant with V-gene and J-gene trimming of TCR beta chains, and an independent cohort replicated the association. Assigning TCR associations to individual alleles was difficult when HLA alleles, especially DR and DQ, strongly co-occurred. The only immune exposure information available for the cohort was CMV serostatus. A few of the identified cytomegalovirus-associated TCR beta chains were confirmed in vitro to be specific for cytomegalovirus antigens. In a later analysis, the rate of TCR association differed among HLA loci, with DRB1 alleles having the most associated TCRs and HLA-C alleles having the fewest. Compared with the roughly 700-donor mean, donors in an Asian-associated ancestry cluster had fewer N-insertions in productive TCRs, according to a later genetic analysis. Because counts were too low, roughly 16 rarely observed V segments, including chromosome 9 orphons, were excluded from the earlier analysis of 587 of the donors. The study listed 164 TCR beta chains as associated with cytomegalovirus. Some IMGT-functional V segments, including TRBV6-2 and TRBV6-3, could not be told apart with the 87-base-pair reads, so those segments were excluded. According to the authors, the approach could potentially be generalized to other disease states and immunological phenotypes. Because some donors lacked HLA typing at each locus, the association tests relied only on the typed subset. According to a later analysis, parvovirus B19, influenza, CMV and Epstein-Barr virus appeared linked to several top co-occurrence clusters.

The CDR3 runs 13 residues from the cysteine to the phenylalanine. Just the 39-base CDR3 DNA is kept, in frame starting at base 1. V ends up 4 bases short and J 4 bases short, with an unmatched junction base count of 0. Reading the germline V gene gives CDR1 MDHEN and CDR2 SYDVKM. For this clone: The antigen it recognizes is unknown. Base quality data are lacking; no much larger clone is found one base away.

The library came from the immunoSEQ multiplex PCR assay. For the multiplex PCR, a mixture combining 60 forward primers for TCR Vbeta segments and 13 reverse primers for TCR Jbeta segments was used. The CDR3 region of rearranged TCR beta genes was amplified from genomic DNA with a multiplex PCR assay. The amplified TCR beta libraries were sequenced on the Illumina HiSeq System as 87-base-pair reads. Per the source publication's procedure: Across the 500 to 700 repertoires, a later analysis counted approximately 75 million unique TCR beta chains, 9 million to 14 million of which were shared by at least two donors. Raw reads were error-corrected and collapsed into unique sequences with a nearest-neighbor algorithm that merged closely related sequences to remove PCR and sequencing errors. V, D and J gene segments were assigned by aligning CDR3 sequences to IMGT reference sequences. Each retained sequence needed at least a six-nucleotide match to both a V gene segment and a J gene segment. A rearrangement counted as productive if the CDR3 had no stop codons and remained in frame with V and J, and every other rearrangement counted as non-productive. Following IMGT convention, CDR3 was defined as the stretch from the second conserved V-encoded cysteine up to the conserved J-encoded phenylalanine. The earlier analysis of about 620 of the donors excluded sequences that lacked an unambiguous match to a single V gene segment. An earlier analysis of a few hundred of the donors called V segments functional above 56.7% productive rearrangements and segregating when the between-donor standard deviation exceeded 5%. A statistical classification framework was developed to diagnose cytomegalovirus status using the catalog of TCR beta chain sequences. In a later analysis, V and J genes were assigned by comparing TCR nucleotide sequences against IMGT/GENE-DB human TR gene sequences. A later analysis assigned CDR3 sequences and most-parsimonious VDJ recombination scenarios with the TCRdist pipeline. A later analysis defined each TCR beta chain by its CDR3 amino acid sequence plus V-gene family, and excluded reads lacking a unique V-gene family. In a later analysis, 450 to 600 highly shared, low-generation-probability nucleotide sequences were removed to address suspected cross-contamination and a sequencing artifact. In a later analysis, a clonal expansion index for each public chain was calculated from normalized within-repertoire ranks of inferred template counts. In a later analysis, generation probabilities were computed using a VDJ recombination model fitted to out-of-frame rearrangements, and the results were checked against IGoR. A later analysis scored TCR-TCR, TCR-HLA and TCR-CMV co-occurrence with hypergeometric tests, applying a repertoire-size bias correction to TCR pairs. A later analysis estimated false discovery rates by permuting HLA or CMV assignments 20 times. A later analysis grouped co-occurring TCRs with DBSCAN, adding TCRdist sequence similarity when clustering within HLA-allele-positive subsets. For co-occurrence clustering, repertoires with fewer than 30,000 or more than 120,000 public chains were excluded, along with five repertoires with anomalous nucleotide sharing. TCRdb stores this immuneACCESS table with in-frame sequences only. Part of the clones is absent; in the studies checked, under half of the shortfall reflects unresolved V genes, and no reason is known for the rest. The V and J calls and the clone size are those of that table, but D and trimming were determined from the DNA. This sample comprises 120,000 to 150,000 clones, approximately 67% of them detected only once. Of the sample, around 6.3% falls within the top ten clones.

Rearrangement joined TRBV28 to TRBJ2-4; TRBD1 aligns with 8 central bases. The sample comprised PBMCs. The source is a woman in her fifties or sixties in good health and CMV-seronegative. The nucleotide sequence reads TGTGCCAGCAGTTGGACAGGGAAAAACATTCAGTACTTC. It specifies CASSWTGKNIQYF. The CDR3, completed at both ends by the reference TRBV28 and TRBJ2-4 genes, gives the full variable domain DVKVTQSSRYLVKRTGEKVFLECVQDMDHENMFWYRQDPGLGLRLIYFSYDVKMKEKGDIPEGYSVSREKKERFSLILESASTNQTSMYLCASSWTGKNIQYFGAGTRLSVL.